The clone carrying this T cell receptor beta chain was seen more than once but under ten times. Its antigen is not identified. The sample belongs to a study of cytomegalovirus exposure and HLA in healthy donors. Notes on the study in general: TCR beta chains numbering more than 150 were designated cytomegalovirus-associated. Testing in vitro showed a few CMV-associated chains specific for CMV antigens. Both high specificity and high sensitivity reportedly marked the classifier's diagnosis of cytomegalovirus status.

The table came from immunoSEQ multiplex PCR; TCRdb's copy has only in-frame clones and leaves some out. The sample records fewer than 85,000 clones, 95% to 96% being singletons. The CDR3 contains 13 residues. Germline V gene data show CDR1 as MNHNS and CDR2 as SASEGT. With V trimmed by 7 bases and J by 2 bases, 5 bases remained unmatched. From the 120-subject validation cohort, which was separate from the approximately 700-subject first cohort, the donors were drawn. The chain has TRBV6-1 and TRBJ2-7, with 7 bases identical to TRBD1. The TCR was taken from a woman between 18 and 29 years old in good health and CMV-seronegative. The sample comprised PBMCs. CDR3 region: CASIGGQTYEQYF. CDR3 nucleotides: TGTGCCAGCATAGGGGGACAGACCTACGAGCAGTACTTC.